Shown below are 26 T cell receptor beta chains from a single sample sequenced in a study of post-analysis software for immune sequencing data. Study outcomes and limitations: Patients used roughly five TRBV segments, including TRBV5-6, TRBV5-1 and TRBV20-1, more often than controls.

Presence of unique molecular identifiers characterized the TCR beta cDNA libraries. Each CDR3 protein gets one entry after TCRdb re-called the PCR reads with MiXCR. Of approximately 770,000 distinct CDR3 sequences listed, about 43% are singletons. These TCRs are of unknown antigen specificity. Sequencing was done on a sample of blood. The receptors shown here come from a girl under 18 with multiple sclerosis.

The CDR3 here is CSLPPGVAAETQYF. The DNA for the CDR3 is TGCAGTCTACCCCCGGGGGTAGCGGCAGAGACCCAGTACTTC. The rearrangement links TRBV20-1 to TRBJ2-5, with D possibly TRBD2 on 6 matching bases. Germline V CDR1 and CDR2: DFQATT, SNEGSKA (reference sequence). Trimming took 8 bases from V and 4 from J, leaving 20 bases between them. The CDR3 totals 14 residues.

CDR3 coding DNA: TGCGCCAGCAGCTCACCGGGACAAGAGGTCTATGGCTACACCTTC. Its protein product is CASSSPGQEVYGYTF. The rearrangement joins TRBV5-1 to TRBJ1-2; D is possibly TRBD1 (6 bases). CDR3 length equals 15 residues. V shed 3 bases and J shed 4 bases, with 16 bases lying between them. The germline V gene has CDR1 SGHRS and CDR2 YFSETQ. Looking up the rest from reference TRBV5-1 and TRBJ1-2 gives the full variable domain: KAGVTQTPRYLIKTRGQQVTLSCSPISGHRSVSWYQQTPGQGLQFLFEYFSETQRNKGNFPGRFSGRQFSNSRSEMNVSTLELGDSALYLCASSSPGQEVYGYTFGSGTRLTVV.

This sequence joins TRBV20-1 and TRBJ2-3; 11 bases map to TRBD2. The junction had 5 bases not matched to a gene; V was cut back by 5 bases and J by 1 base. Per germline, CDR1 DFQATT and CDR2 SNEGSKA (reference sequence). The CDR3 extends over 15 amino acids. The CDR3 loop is CSASLLAGGTDTQYF. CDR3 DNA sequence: TGCAGTGCTTCGTTACTAGCGGGAGGCACAGATACGCAGTATTTT.

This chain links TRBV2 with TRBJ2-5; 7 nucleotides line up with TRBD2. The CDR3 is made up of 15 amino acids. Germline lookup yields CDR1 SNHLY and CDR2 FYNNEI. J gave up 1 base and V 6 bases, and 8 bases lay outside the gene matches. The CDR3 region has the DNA TGTGCCAGCAGACCCGAACTAGCGTCCCAAGAGACCCAGTACTTC. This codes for CASRPELASQETQYF.

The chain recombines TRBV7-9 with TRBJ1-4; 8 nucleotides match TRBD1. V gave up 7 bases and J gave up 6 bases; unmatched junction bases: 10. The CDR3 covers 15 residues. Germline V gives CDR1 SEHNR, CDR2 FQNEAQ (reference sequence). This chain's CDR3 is CASIHSDRVYEKLFF. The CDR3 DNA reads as TGTGCCAGCATTCATTCGGACAGGGTTTATGAAAAACTGTTTTTT.

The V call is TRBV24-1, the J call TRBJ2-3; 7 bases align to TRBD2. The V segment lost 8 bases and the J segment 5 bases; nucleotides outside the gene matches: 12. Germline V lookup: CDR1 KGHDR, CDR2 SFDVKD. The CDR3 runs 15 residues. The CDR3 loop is CATTRGGPGEDTQYF. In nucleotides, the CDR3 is TGTGCCACCACCCGGGGAGGGCCGGGTGAAGATACGCAGTATTTT.

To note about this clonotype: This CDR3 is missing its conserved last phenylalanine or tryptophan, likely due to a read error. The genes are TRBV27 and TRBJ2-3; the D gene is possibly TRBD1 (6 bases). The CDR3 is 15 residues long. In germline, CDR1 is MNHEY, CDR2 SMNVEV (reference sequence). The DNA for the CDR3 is TGTGCCAGCAGTATGAACAGGGTGTTAGCAGAGACGCAGTATTGT. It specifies CASSMNRVLAETQYC.

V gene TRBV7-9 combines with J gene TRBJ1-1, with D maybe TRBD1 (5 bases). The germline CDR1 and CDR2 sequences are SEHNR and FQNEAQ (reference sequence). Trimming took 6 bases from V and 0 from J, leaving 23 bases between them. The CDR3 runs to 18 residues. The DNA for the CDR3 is TGTGCCAGCAGGCCGACAGCGGCCAAGGGTATCATGAACACTGAAGCTTTCTTT. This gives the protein CASRPTAAKGIMNTEAFF.

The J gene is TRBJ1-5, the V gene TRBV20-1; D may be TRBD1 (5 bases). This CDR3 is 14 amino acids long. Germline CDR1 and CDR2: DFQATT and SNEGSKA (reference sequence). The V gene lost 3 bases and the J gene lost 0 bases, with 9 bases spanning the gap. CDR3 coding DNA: TGCAGTGCTAGGACAGAGTATAGCAATCAGCCCCAGCATTTT. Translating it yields CSARTEYSNQPQHF.

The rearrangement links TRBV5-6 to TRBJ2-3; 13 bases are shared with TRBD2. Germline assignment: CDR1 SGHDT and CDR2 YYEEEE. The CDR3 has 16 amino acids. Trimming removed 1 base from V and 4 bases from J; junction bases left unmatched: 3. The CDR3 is CASSLWTSGSPDTQYF. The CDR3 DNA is TGTGCCAGCAGCTTGTGGACTAGCGGGAGCCCAGATACGCAGTATTTT. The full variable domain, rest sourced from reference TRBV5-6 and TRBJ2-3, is DAGVTQSPTHLIKTRGQQVTLRCSPKSGHDTVSWYQQALGQGPQFIFQYYEEEERQRGNFPDRFSGHQFPNYSSELNVNALLLGDSALYLCASSLWTSGSPDTQYFGPGTRLTVL.

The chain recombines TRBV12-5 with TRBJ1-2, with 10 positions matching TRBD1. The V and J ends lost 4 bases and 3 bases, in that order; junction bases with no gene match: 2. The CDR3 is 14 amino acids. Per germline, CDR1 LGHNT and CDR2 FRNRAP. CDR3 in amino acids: CASGSGQGDYGYTF. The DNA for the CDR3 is TGTGCTAGTGGTTCCGGACAGGGGGACTATGGCTACACCTTC.

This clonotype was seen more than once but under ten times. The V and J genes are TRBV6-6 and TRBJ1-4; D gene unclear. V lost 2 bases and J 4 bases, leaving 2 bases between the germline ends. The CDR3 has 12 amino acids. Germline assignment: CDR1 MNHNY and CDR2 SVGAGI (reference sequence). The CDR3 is CASSYDNEKLFF. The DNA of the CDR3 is TGTGCCAGCAGTTACGATAATGAAAAACTGTTTTTT.

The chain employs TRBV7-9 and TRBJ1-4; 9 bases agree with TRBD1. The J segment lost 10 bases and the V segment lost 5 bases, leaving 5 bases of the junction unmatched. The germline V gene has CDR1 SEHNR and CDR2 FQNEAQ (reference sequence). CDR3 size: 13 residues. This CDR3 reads CASSLGQGGKLFF. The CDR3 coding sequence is TGTGCCAGCAGCCTGGGACAGGGCGGAAAACTGTTTTTT.

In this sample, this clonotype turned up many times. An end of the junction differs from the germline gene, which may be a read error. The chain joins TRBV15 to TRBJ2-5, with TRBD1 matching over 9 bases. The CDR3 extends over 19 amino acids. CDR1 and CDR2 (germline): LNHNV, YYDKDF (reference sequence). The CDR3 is CATSGFLPGQGFLQEIQYF. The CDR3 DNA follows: TGTGCCACCAGCGGGTTCCTCCCGGGACAGGGATTTCTCCAAGAGATCCAGTACTTC.

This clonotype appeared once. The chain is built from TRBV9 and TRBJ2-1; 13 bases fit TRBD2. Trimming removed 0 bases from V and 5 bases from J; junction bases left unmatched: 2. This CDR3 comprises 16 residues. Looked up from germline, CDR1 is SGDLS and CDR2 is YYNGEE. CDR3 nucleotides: TGTGCCAGCAGCGTAGGGGGACTAGCGGGAAACAATGAGCAGTTCTTC. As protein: CASSVGGLAGNNEQFF.

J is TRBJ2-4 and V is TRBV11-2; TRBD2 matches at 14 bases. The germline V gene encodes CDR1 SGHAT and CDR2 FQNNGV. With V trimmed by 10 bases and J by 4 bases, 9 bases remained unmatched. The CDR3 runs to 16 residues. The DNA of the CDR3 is TGTGCCACGGCTGGACTAGCGGGAGGTCCAAAAAACATTCAGTACTTC. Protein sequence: CATAGLAGGPKNIQYF.

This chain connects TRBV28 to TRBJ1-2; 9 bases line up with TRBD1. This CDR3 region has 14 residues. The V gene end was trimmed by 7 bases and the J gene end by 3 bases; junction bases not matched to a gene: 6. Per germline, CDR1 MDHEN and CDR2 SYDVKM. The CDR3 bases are TGTGCCAGCAAAGGACAGGGGTGGGACTATGGCTACACCTTC. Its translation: CASKGQGWDYGYTF.

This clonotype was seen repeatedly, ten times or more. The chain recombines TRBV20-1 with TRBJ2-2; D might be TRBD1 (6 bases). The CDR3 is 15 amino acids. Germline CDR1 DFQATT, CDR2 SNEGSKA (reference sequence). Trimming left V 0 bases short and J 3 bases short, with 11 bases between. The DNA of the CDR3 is TGCAGTGCTAGAGATCTGGCAGGGGACACCGGGGAGCTGTTTTTT. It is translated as CSARDLAGDTGELFF.

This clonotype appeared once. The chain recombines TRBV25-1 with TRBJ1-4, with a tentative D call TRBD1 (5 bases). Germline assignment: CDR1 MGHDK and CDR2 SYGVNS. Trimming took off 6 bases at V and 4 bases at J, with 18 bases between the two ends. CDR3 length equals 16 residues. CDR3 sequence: CASRGDLVGGNEKLFF. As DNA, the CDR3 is TGTGCCAGCAGGGGGGACCTCGTGGGGGGTAATGAAAAACTGTTTTTT.

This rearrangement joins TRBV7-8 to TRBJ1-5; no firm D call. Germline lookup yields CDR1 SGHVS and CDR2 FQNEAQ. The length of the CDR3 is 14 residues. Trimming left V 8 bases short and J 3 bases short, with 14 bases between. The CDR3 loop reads CASRGVQPNQPQHF. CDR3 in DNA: TGTGCCAGCCGGGGAGTACAGCCCAATCAGCCCCAGCATTTT. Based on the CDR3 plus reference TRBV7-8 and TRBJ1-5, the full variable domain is GAGVSQSPRYKVAKRGQDVALRCDPISGHVSLFWYQQALGQGPEFLTYFQNEAQLDKSGLPSDRFFAERPEGSVSTLKIQRTQQEDSAVYLCASRGVQPNQPQHFGDGTRLSIL.

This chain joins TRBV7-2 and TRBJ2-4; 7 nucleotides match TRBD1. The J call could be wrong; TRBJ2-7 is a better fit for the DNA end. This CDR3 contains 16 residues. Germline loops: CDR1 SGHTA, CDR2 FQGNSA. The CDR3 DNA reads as TGTGCCAGCAGCACACCCGGACAGGAGGACAGCTACGAGCAGTACTTC. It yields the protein CASSTPGQEDSYEQYF.

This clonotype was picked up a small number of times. The DNA of the CDR3 is TGTGCCAGCTCACCACCAGCAATGAACACTGAAGCTTTCTTT. Translation gives CASSPPAMNTEAFF. The rearrangement uses TRBV18 and TRBJ1-1; D gene uncertain. CDR1 is KGHSH, CDR2 LQKENI, per germline. V lost 0 bases and J lost 0, with 5 bases in between. This CDR3 contains 14 residues.

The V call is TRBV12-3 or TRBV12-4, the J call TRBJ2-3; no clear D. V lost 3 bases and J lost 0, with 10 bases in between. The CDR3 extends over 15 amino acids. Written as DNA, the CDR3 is TGTGCCAGCAGTTTCGCCTATCCCAGCACAGATACGCAGTATTTT. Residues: CASSFAYPSTDTQYF.

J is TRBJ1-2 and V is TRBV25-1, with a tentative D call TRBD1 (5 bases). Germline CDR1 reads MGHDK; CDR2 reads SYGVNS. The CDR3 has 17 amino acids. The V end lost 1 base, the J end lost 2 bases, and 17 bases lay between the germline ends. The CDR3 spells CASSESGRARLNYGYTF. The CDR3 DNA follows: TGTGCCAGCAGTGAATCGGGCAGGGCCCGCTTAAACTATGGCTACACCTTC.

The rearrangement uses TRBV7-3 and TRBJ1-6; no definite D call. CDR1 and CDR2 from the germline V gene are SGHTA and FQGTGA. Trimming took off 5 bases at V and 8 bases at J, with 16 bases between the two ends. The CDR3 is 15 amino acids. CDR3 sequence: CASSVNAGADSPLHF. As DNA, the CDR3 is TGTGCCAGCAGCGTTAACGCGGGCGCGGATTCACCCCTCCACTTT.

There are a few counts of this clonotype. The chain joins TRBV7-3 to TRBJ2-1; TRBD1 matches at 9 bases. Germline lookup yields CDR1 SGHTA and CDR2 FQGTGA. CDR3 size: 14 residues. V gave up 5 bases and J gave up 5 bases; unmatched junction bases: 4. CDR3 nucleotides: TGTGCCAGCAGCCCGGGACAGGGCCACAATGAGCAGTTCTTC. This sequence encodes CASSPGQGHNEQFF.